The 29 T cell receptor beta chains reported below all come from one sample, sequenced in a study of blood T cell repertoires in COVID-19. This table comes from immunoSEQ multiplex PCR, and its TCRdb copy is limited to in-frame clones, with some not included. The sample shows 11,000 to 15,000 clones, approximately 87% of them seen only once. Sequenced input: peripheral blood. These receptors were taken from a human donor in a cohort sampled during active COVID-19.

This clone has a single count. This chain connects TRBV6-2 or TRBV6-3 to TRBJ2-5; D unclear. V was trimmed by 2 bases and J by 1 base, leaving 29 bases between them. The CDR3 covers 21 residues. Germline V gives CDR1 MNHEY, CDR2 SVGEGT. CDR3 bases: TGTGCCAGCAGTTACCGGCAGGAACTTTGGGTACACAAAGCCATCCAAGAGACCCAGTACTTC. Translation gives CASSYRQELWVHKAIQETQYF.

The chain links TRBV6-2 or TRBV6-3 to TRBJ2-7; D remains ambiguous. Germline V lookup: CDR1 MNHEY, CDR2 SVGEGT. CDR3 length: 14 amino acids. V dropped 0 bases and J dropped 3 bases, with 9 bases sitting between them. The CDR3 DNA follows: TGTGCCAGCAGTTACTCGATTGGCCTCTACGAGCAGTACTTC. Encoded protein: CASSYSIGLYEQYF.

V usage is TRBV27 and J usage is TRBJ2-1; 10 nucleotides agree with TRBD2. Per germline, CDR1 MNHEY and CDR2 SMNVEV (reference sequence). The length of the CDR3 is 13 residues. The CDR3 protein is CGVAGGFYNEQFF. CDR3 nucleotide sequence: TGTGGCGTAGCGGGGGGCTTCTACAATGAGCAGTTCTTC.

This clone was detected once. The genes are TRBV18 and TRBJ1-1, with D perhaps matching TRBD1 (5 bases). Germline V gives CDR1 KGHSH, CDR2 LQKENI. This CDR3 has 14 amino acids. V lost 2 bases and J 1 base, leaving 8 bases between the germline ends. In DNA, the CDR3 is TGTGCCAGCTCACCAGGGGGGACGAACACTGAAGCTTTCTTT. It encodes CASSPGGTNTEAFF.

CDR3 coding DNA: TGCGCCAGCAGCCAAGACAGGCCCTCTGGAAACACCATATATTTT. This gives the protein CASSQDRPSGNTIYF. The rearrangement links TRBV4-3 to TRBJ1-3; D gene uncertain. V was pared by 0 bases and J by 0 bases, with 6 bases between. Germline loops: CDR1 LGHNA, CDR2 YSLEER. The CDR3 runs 15 residues.

The CDR3 loop is CASSMGRGQGPSGANVLTF. In DNA, the CDR3 is TGTGCCAGCAGCATGGGGAGGGGACAGGGCCCGTCTGGGGCCAACGTCCTGACTTTC. The chain has TRBV21-1 and TRBJ2-6; TRBD1 reflects the table's D call only, with no check against the DNA. TRBV21-1 is shown as a pseudogene. The CDR3 has 19 residues.

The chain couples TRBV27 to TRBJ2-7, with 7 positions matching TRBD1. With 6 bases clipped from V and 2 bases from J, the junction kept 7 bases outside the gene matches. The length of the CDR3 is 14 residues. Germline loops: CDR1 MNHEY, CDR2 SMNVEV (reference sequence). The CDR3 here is CASSQGVPAYEQYF. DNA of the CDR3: TGTGCCAGCAGCCAGGGGGTCCCCGCCTACGAGCAGTACTTC.

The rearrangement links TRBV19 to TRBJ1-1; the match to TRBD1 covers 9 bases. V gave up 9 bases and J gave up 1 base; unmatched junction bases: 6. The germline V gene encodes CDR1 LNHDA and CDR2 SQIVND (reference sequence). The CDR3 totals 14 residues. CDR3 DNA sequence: TGTGCCAGCGGACAGGGGCGGGGGAACACTGAAGCTTTCTTT. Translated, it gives CASGQGRGNTEAFF.

The CDR3 loop is CASSLGDSPSTDTQYF. The CDR3 nucleotides read TGCGCCAGCAGCTTGGGGGACAGTCCTAGCACAGATACGCAGTATTTT. This sequence joins TRBV5-1 and TRBJ2-3; 7 bases line up with TRBD1. J was trimmed by 0 bases and V by 0 bases; bases with no gene match: 4. CDR3 length: 16 amino acids. CDR1 and CDR2 from the germline V gene are SGHRS and YFSETQ.

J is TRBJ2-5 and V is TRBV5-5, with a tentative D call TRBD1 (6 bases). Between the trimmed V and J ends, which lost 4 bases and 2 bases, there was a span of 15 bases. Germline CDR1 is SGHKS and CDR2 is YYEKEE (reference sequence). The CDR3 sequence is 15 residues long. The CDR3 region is CASSPRHREQETQYF. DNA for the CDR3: TGTGCCAGCAGCCCGCGACACAGGGAGCAAGAGACCCAGTACTTC. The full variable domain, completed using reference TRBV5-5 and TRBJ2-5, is DAGVTQSPTHLIKTRGQQVTLRCSPISGHKSVSWYQQVLGQGPQFIFQYYEKEERGRGNFPDRFSARQFPNYSSELNVNALLLGDSALYLCASSPRHREQETQYFGPGTRLLVL.

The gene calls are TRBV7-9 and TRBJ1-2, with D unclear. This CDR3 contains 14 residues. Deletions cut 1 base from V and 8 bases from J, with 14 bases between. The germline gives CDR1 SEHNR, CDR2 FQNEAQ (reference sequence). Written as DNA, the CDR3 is TGTGCCAGCAGCTTAGTTGTCAGGATGAGAGGCTACACCTTC. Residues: CASSLVVRMRGYTF. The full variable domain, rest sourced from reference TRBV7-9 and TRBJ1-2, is DTGVSQNPRHKITKRGQNVTFRCDPISEHNRLYWYRQTLGQGPEFLTYFQNEAQLEKSRLLSDRFSAERPKGSFSTLEIQRTEQGDSAMYLCASSLVVRMRGYTFGSGTRLTVV.

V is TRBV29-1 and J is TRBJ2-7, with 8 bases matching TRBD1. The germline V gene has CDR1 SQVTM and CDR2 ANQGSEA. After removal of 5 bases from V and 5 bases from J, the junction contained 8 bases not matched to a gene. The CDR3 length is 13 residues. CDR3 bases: TGCAGCGTTCGCGGGGCAGGGGGCAACGAGCAGTACTTC. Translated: CSVRGAGGNEQYF.

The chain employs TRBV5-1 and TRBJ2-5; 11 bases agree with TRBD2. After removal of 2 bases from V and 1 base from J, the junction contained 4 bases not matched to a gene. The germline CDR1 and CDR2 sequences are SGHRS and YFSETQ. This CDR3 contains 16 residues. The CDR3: CASSFTGTSGQETQYF. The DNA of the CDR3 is TGCGCCAGCAGCTTCACCGGGACTAGCGGCCAAGAGACCCAGTACTTC.

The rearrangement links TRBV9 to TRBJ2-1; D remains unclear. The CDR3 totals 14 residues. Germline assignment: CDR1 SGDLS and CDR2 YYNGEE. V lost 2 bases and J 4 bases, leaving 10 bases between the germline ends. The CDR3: CASSVLGAYNEQFF. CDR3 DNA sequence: TGTGCCAGCAGCGTCCTAGGCGCGTACAATGAGCAGTTCTTC.

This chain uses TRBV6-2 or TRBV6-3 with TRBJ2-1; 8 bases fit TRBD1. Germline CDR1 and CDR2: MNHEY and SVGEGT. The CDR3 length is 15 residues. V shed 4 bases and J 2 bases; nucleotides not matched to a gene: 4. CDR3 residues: CASSWTGSPYNEQFF. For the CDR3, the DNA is TGTGCCAGCAGTTGGACAGGGAGCCCCTACAATGAGCAGTTCTTC.

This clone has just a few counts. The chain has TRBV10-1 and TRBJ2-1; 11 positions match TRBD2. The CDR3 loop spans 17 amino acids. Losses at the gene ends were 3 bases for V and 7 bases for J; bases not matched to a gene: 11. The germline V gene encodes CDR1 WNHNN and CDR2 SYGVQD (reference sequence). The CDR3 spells CASSEVELAGAGNEQFF. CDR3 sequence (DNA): TGCGCCAGCAGTGAAGTGGAACTAGCGGGGGCGGGGAATGAGCAGTTCTTC.

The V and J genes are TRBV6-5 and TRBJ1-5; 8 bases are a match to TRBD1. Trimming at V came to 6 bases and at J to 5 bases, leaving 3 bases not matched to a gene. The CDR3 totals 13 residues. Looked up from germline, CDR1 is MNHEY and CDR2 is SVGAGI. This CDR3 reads CASRETGDQPQHF. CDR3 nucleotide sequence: TGTGCCAGCAGGGAGACAGGGGATCAGCCCCAGCATTTT.

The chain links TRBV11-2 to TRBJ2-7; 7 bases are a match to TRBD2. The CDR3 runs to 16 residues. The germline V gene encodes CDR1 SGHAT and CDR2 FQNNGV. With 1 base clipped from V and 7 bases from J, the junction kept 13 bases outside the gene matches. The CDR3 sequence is CASSLALTSARREQYF. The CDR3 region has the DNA TGTGCCAGCAGCTTAGCCTTAACTAGCGCCCGGCGGGAGCAGTACTTC.

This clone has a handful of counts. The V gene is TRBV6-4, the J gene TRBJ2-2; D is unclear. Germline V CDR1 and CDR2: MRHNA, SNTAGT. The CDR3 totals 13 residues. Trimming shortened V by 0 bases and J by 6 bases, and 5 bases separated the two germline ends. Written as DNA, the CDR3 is TGTGCCAGCAGTGACTCTAGTTCCGGGGAGCTGTTTTTT. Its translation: CASSDSSSGELFF.

CDR3 protein: CASSPGTGGSYGYTF. The CDR3 nucleotides are TGTGCCAGTAGTCCGGGGACAGGGGGAAGCTATGGCTACACCTTC. The chain is built from TRBV19 and TRBJ1-2; 11 nucleotides match TRBD1. Germline values: CDR1 LNHDA, CDR2 SQIVND (reference sequence). Trimming took 5 bases from V and 4 from J; bases not matched to a gene: 6. CDR3 length: 15 residues. Full variable domain (remainder filled in from reference TRBV19 and TRBJ1-2): DGGITQSPKYLFRKEGQNVTLSCEQNLNHDAMYWYRQDPGQGLRLIYYSQIVNDFQKGDIAEGYSVSREKKESFPLTVTSAQKNPTAFYLCASSPGTGGSYGYTFGSGTRLTVV.

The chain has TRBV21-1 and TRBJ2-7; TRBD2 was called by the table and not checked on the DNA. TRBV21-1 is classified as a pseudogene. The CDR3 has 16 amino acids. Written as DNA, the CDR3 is TGTGCCAGCTCCCCCCCGACTCCACATGGTGGCTACGAGCAGTACTTC. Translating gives CASSPPTPHGGYEQYF.

This CDR3 reads CASSQGTGRVLEAFF. In DNA, the CDR3 is TGTGCCAGCAGCCAAGGGACAGGGAGAGTCCTTGAAGCTTTCTTT. The rearrangement uses TRBV4-2 and TRBJ1-1; TRBD1 aligns across 8 bases. The junction had 8 bases not matched to a gene; V was cut back by 1 base and J by 7 bases. The CDR3 consists of 15 residues. Germline CDR1 LGHNA, CDR2 YNFKEQ.

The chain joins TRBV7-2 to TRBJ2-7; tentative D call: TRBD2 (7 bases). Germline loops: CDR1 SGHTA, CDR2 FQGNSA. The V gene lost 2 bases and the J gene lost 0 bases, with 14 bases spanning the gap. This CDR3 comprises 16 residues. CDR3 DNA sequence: TGTGCCAGCAGCTTATCGGGGGGCCTCAGCTCCTACGAGCAGTACTTC. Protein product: CASSLSGGLSSYEQYF.

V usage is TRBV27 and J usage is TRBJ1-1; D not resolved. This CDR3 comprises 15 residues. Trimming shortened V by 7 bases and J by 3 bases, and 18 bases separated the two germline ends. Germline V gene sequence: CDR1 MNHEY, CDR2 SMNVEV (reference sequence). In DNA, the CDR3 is TGTGCCAGCACACTGCATGGCGGATCCTACACTGAAGCTTTCTTT. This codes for CASTLHGGSYTEAFF.

CDR3 region: CASSISTGGLYGYTF. The CDR3 nucleotides are TGTGCCAGTAGTATATCGACAGGGGGCCTCTATGGCTACACCTTC. V is TRBV19 and J is TRBJ1-2; 10 bases align to TRBD1. Germline V CDR1 and CDR2: LNHDA, SQIVND (reference sequence). V was clipped by 2 bases and J by 4 bases; unmatched bases: 4. This CDR3 region has 15 residues.

Here the CDR3 DNA reads TGTGCCAGCAGCTTAAATTCGGATCAGCCCCAGCATTTT. It translates to CASSLNSDQPQHF. The rearrangement links TRBV7-3 to TRBJ1-5; the D is unclear. Germline CDR1 reads SGHTA; CDR2 reads FQGTGA. Trimming cost V 1 base and J 5 bases, with 6 bases left between them. The CDR3 runs 13 residues.

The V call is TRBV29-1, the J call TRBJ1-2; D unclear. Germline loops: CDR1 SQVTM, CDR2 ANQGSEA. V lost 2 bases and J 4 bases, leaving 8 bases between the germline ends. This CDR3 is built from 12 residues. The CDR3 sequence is CSVERGSYGYTF. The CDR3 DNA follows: TGCAGCGTTGAAAGAGGCAGCTATGGCTACACCTTC. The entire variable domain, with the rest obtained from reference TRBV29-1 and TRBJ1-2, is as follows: SAVISQKPSRDICQRGTSLTIQCQVDSQVTMMFWYRQQPGQSLTLIATANQGSEATYESGFVIDKFPISRPNLTFSTLTVSNMSPEDSSIYLCSVERGSYGYTFGSGTRLTVV.

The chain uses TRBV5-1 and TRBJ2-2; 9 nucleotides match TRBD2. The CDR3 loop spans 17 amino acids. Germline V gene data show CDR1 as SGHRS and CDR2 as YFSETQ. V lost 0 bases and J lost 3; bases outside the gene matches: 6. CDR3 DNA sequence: TGCGCCAGCAGCTTGGAAGGGTTAGCGGGGGACACCGGGGAGCTGTTTTTT. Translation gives CASSLEGLAGDTGELFF.

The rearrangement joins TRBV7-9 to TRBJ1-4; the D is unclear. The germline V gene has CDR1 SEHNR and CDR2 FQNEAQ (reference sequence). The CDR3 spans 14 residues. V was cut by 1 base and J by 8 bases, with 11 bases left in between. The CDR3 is CASSLEQSGEKLFF. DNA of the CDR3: TGTGCCAGCAGCTTAGAACAGTCCGGCGAAAAACTGTTTTTT.